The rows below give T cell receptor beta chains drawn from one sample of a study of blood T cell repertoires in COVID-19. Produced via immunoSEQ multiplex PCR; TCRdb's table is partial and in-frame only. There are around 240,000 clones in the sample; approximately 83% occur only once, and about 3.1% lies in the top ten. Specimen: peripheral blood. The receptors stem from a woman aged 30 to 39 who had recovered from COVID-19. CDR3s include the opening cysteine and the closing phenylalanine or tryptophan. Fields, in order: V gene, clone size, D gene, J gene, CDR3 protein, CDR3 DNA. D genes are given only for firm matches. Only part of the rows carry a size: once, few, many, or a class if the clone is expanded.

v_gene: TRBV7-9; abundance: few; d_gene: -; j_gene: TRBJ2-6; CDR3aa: CASSSDEWRDSSGANVLTF; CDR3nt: TGTGCCAGCAGCTCCGACGAGTGGCGGGACAGCTCTGGGGCCAACGTCCTGACTTTC
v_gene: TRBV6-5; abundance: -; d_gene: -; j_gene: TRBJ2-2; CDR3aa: CATSSPGGTGELFF; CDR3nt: TGTGCCACTTCCTCCCCCGGAGGCACCGGGGAGCTGTTTTTT
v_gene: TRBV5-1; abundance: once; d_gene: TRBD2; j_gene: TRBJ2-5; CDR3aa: CASSLEASGGGETQYF; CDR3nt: TGCGCCAGCAGCTTGGAAGCTAGCGGGGGTGGAGAGACCCAGTACTTC
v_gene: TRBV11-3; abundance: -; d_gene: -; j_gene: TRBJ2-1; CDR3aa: CASKPTSSYNEQFF; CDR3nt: TGTGCCAGCAAACCTACTAGCTCCTACAATGAGCAGTTCTTC
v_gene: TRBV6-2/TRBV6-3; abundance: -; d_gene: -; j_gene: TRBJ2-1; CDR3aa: CASSYGRGRGYNEQFF; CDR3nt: TGTGCCAGCAGTTACGGGCGGGGACGCGGGTACAATGAGCAGTTCTTC
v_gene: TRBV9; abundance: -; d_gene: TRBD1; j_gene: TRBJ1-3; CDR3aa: CAWAPGQGSGNTIYF; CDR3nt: TGTGCCTGGGCTCCGGGACAGGGCAGCGGAAACACCATATATTTT
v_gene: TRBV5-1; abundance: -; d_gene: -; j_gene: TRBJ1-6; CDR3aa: CASKGGEVNSPLHF; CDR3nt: TGCGCCAGCAAAGGGGGAGAAGTAAATTCACCCCTCCACTTT
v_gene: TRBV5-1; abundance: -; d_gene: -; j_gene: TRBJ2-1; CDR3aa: CASSFDRTYNEQFF; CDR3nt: TGCGCCAGCAGCTTCGACAGGACCTACAATGAGCAGTTCTTC
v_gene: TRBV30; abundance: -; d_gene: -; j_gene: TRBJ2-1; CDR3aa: CAWSFRFGNNEQFF; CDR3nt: TGTGCCTGGAGTTTCCGCTTCGGGAACAATGAGCAGTTCTTC
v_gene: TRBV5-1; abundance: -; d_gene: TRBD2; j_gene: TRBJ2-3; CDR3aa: CASSERGGPTDTQYF; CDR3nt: TGCGCCAGCAGCGAGCGGGGGGGCCCGACGGATACGCAGTATTTT
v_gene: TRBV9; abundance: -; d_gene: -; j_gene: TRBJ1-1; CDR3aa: CASSVGAVNTEAFF; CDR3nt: TGTGCCAGCAGCGTAGGTGCGGTGAACACTGAAGCTTTCTTT
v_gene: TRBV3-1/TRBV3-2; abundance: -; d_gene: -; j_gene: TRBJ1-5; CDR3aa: CASSLAGLGNQPQHF; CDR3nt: TGTGCCAGCAGCCTCGCAGGGTTGGGCAATCAGCCCCAGCATTTT
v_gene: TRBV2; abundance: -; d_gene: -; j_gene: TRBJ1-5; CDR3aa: CASMDGGGYQPQHF; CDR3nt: TGTGCCAGCATGGACGGGGGGGGTTATCAGCCCCAGCATTTT
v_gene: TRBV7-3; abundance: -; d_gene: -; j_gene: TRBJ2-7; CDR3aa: CASSLSGSSSYEQYF; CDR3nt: TGTGCCAGCAGCTTAAGCGGCAGTAGCTCCTACGAGCAGTACTTC
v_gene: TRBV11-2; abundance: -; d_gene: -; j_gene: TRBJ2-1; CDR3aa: CASSSLEGISYNEQFF; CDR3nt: TGTGCCAGCAGCTCCCTTGAGGGAATCTCCTACAATGAGCAGTTCTTC
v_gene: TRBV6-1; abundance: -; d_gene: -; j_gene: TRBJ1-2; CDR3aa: CASSEGARLLVDYGYTF; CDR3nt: TGTGCCAGCAGTGAAGGGGCCAGGCTCCTTGTGGACTATGGCTACACCTTC
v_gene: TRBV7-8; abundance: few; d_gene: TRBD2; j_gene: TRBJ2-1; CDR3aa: CASSLTTSGGVWNEQFF; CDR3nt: TGTGCCAGCAGCCTCACGACTAGCGGGGGGGTTTGGAATGAGCAGTTCTTC
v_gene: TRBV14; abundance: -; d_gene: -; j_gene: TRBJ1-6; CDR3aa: CASSQRGVSPLHF; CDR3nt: TGTGCCAGCAGCCAGCGCGGGGTTTCACCCCTCCACTTT
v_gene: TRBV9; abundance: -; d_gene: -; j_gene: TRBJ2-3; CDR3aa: CASSLQGGFTDTQYF; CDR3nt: TGTGCCAGCAGCCTCCAAGGGGGATTCACAGATACGCAGTATTTT
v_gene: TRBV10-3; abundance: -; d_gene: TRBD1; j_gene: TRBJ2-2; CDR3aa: CASQTGTGITGELFF; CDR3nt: TGTGCCAGCCAAACCGGGACAGGGATCACCGGGGAGCTGTTTTTT
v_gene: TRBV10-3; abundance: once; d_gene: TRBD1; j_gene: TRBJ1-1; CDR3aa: CAIRPGQGQANFTEAFF; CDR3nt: TGTGCCATCAGACCCGGACAGGGGCAAGCCAACTTCACTGAAGCTTTCTTT
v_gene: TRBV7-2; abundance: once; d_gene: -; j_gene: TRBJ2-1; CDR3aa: CASSTVQGLNEQFF; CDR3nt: TGTGCCAGCAGCACAGTACAGGGTCTCAATGAGCAGTTCTTC
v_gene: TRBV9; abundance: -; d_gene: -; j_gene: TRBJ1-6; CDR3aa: CASSGLPATPLHF; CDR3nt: TGTGCCAGCAGCGGACTCCCCGCAACACCCCTCCACTTT
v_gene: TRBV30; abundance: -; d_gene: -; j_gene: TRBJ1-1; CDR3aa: CACGGPGRVGTEAFF; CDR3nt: TGTGCCTGTGGTGGGCCAGGGAGGGTGGGGACTGAAGCTTTCTTT
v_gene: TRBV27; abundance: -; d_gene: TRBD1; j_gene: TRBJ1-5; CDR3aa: CASREQGGRAALLFSNQPQHF; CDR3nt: TGTGCCAGCAGGGAGCAGGGGGGACGGGCCGCTCTCCTATTTAGCAATCAGCCCCAGCATTTT
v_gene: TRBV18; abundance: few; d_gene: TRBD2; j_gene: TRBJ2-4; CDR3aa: CASSPSGGAKNIQYF; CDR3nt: TGTGCCAGCTCCCCGTCGGGGGGGGCCAAAAACATTCAGTACTTC
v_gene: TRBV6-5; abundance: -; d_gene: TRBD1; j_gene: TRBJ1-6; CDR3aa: CASTLQGLGNSPLHF; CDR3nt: TGTGCCAGCACCTTACAGGGGTTGGGAAATTCACCCCTCCACTTT
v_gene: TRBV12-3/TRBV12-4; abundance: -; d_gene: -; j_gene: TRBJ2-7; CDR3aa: CASSFVRTFEQYF; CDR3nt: TGTGCCAGCAGTTTCGTCCGGACTTTCGAGCAGTACTTC
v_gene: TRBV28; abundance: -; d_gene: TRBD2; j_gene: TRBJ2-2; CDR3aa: CASSGERGGWNTGELFF; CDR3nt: TGTGCCAGCAGTGGCGAGCGGGGGGGATGGAACACCGGGGAGCTGTTTTTT
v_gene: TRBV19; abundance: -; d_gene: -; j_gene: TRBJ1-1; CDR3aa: CASSALAQGPDTEAFF; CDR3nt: TGTGCCAGTAGTGCCTTAGCCCAGGGGCCGGACACTGAAGCTTTCTTT
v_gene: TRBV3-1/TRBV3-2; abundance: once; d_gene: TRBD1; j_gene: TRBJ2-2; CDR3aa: CASSPRTGLNTGELFF; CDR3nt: TGTGCCAGCAGCCCCCGGACAGGACTGAACACCGGGGAGCTGTTTTTT
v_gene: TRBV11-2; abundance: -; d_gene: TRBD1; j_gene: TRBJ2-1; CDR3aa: CASSQRVSQGVWNEQFF; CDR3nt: TGTGCCAGCAGCCAACGGGTTTCGCAGGGGGTTTGGAATGAGCAGTTCTTC
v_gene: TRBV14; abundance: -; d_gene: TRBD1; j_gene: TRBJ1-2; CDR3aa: CASSTGTGGVYGYTF; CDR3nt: TGTGCCAGCAGCACCGGGACAGGGGGCGTCTATGGCTACACCTTC
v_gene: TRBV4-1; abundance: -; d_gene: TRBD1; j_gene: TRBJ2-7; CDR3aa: CASSQDQDREDEQYF; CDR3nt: TGCGCCAGCAGCCAAGATCAAGACAGGGAAGACGAGCAGTACTTC
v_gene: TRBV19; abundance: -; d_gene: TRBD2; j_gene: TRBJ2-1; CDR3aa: CASNMASGHNEQFF; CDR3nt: TGTGCCAGTAATATGGCTAGCGGTCACAATGAGCAGTTCTTC
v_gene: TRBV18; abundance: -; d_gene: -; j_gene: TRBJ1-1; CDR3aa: CASSHRDSNTEAFF; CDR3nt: TGTGCCAGCTCGCACAGGGATTCGAACACTGAAGCTTTCTTT
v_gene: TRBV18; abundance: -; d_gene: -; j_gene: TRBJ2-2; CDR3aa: CASSPSRGDTGELFF; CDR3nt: TGTGCCAGCTCACCATCCAGGGGAGACACCGGGGAGCTGTTTTTT
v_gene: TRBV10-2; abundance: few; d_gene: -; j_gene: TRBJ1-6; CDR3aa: CASSDPSGSPLHF; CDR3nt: TGCGCCAGCAGTGATCCCAGTGGTTCACCCCTCCACTTT
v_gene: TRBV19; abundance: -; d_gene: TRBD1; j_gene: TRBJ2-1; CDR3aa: CASSTGTGPYNEQFF; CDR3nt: TGTGCCAGTAGTACAGGGACAGGACCCTACAATGAGCAGTTCTTC
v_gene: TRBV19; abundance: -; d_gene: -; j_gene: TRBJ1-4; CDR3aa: CASSIFRGTNEKLFF; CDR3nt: TGTGCCAGTAGTATTTTCCGCGGAACTAATGAAAAACTGTTTTTT
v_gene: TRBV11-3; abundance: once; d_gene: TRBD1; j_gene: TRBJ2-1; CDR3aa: CASSKGQGSYNEQFF; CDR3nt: TGTGCCAGCAGCAAAGGACAGGGCTCCTACAATGAGCAGTTCTTC
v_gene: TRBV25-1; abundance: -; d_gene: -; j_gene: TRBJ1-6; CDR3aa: CASSESQGSYSPLHF; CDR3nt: TGTGCCAGCAGTGAAAGTCAGGGGTCATATTCACCCCTCCACTTT
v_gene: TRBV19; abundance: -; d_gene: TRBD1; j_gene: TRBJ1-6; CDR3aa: CASSGQVGSPLHF; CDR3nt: TGTGCCAGTTCAGGACAGGTGGGTTCACCCCTCCACTTT